These 8 T cell receptor beta chains were sequenced from one sample in a study of cytomegalovirus exposure and HLA in healthy donors. Using immunoSEQ multiplex PCR, the repertoire was profiled, and TCRdb retains in-frame clones only, with some absent. The sample has 100,000 to 150,000 clones, approximately 90% seen once; the top ten hold about 1.9%. The sequenced material came from PBMCs. These receptor sequences come from a woman between 18 and 29 years old in good health and CMV-seronegative.

The chain carries TRBV6-6 and TRBJ1-4, with D hard to call. The germline gives CDR1 MNHNY, CDR2 SVGAGI (reference sequence). Trimming pared 4 bases from V and 4 bases from J, leaving 16 bases between. The CDR3 is 16 residues long. The CDR3 DNA follows: TGTGCCAGCAGTTCCCTCGGGTTAATTATTAATGAAAAACTGTTTTTT. Translating it yields CASSSLGLIINEKLFF.

The gene calls are TRBV21-1 and TRBJ2-1; TRBD2 is the table's D call and was not checked against the DNA. TRBV21-1 is a recognized pseudogene. This CDR3 contains 19 residues. This CDR3 reads CASSKGDRVAGDGFNEQFF. The CDR3, as DNA: TGTGCCAGCAGCAAAGGAGATCGGGTAGCGGGAGATGGATTCAATGAGCAGTTCTTC.

The chain carries TRBV19 and TRBJ1-2; D possibly corresponds to TRBD1 (6 bases). Germline CDR1 LNHDA, CDR2 SQIVND (reference sequence). This CDR3 region has 16 residues. V gave up 4 bases and J gave up 2 bases, with 17 bases separating them. CDR3 sequence reads: CASSKTPRGLNYGYTF. The CDR3 bases are TGTGCCAGTAGTAAGACTCCCAGGGGCTTGAACTATGGCTACACCTTC.

This sequence joins TRBV2 and TRBJ1-5, with TRBD1 as a possible D gene (6 bases). Germline V gene sequence: CDR1 SNHLY, CDR2 FYNNEI. The V end lost 4 bases, the J end lost 7 bases, and 11 bases lay between the germline ends. The length of the CDR3 is 13 residues. The CDR3 region is CASSGTDRQPQHF. CDR3 sequence (DNA): TGTGCCAGCAGTGGGACAGACAGACAGCCCCAGCATTTT.

The rearrangement joins TRBV19 to TRBJ2-1; TRBD1 matches 7 bases. Unmatched junction bases numbered 7, after V lost 3 bases and J lost 5 bases. Per the germline V gene, CDR1 is LNHDA and CDR2 is SQIVND (reference sequence). The CDR3 has 15 residues. Written as DNA, the CDR3 is TGTGCCAGTAGTATGGACAGGTCGAAGAACAATGAGCAGTTCTTC. The encoded protein is CASSMDRSKNNEQFF.

The chain joins TRBV10-2 to TRBJ2-7; the match to TRBD1 covers 7 bases. Germline assignment: CDR1 WSHSY and CDR2 SAAADI. The CDR3 contains 14 residues. Losses at the gene ends were 5 bases for V and 3 bases for J; bases not matched to a gene: 7. In DNA, the CDR3 is TGCGCCAGCAGTTGGGACAGAGGGTTCTACGAGCAGTACTTC. It encodes CASSWDRGFYEQYF.

The chain is built from TRBV5-1 and TRBJ2-7; 10 nucleotides align to TRBD2. This CDR3 contains 16 residues. Germline CDR1 and CDR2: SGHRS and YFSETQ. The junction had 8 bases not matched to a gene; V was cut back by 2 bases and J by 3 bases. The CDR3 DNA follows: TGCGCCAGCAGCTTTAGCGGGGGGCCCAAAAGCTACGAGCAGTACTTC. Protein: CASSFSGGPKSYEQYF. The full variable domain, in which reference TRBV5-1 and TRBJ2-7 provide the parts outside the CDR3, is KAGVTQTPRYLIKTRGQQVTLSCSPISGHRSVSWYQQTPGQGLQFLFEYFSETQRNKGNFPGRFSGRQFSNSRSEMNVSTLELGDSALYLCASSFSGGPKSYEQYFGPGTRLTVT.

The V and J genes are TRBV30 and TRBJ1-2, with D maybe TRBD1 (5 bases). The ends were cut back, 4 bases at V and 2 bases at J, with 8 bases in the middle. Germline V gives CDR1 GTSNPN, CDR2 SVGIG (reference sequence). This CDR3 is built from 12 residues. CDR3 sequence reads: CAWKGLNYGYTF. The CDR3 DNA reads as TGTGCCTGGAAGGGGTTAAACTATGGCTACACCTTC.